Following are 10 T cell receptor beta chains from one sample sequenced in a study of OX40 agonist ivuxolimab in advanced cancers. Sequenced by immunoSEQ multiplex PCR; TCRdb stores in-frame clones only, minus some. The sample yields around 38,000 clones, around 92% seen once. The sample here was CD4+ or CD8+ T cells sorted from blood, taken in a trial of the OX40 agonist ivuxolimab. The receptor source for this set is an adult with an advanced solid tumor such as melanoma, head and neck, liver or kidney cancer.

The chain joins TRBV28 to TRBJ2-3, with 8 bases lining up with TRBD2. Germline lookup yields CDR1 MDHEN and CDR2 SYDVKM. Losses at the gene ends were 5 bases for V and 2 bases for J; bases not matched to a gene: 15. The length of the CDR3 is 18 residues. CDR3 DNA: TGTGCCAGCAGTCCACACTCGTGGGAGCGGGAGCCCACAGATACGCAGTATTTT. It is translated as CASSPHSWEREPTDTQYF. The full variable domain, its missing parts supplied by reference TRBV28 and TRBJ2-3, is DVKVTQSSRYLVKRTGEKVFLECVQDMDHENMFWYRQDPGLGLRLIYFSYDVKMKEKGDIPEGYSVSREKKERFSLILESASTNQTSMYLCASSPHSWEREPTDTQYFGPGTRLTVL.

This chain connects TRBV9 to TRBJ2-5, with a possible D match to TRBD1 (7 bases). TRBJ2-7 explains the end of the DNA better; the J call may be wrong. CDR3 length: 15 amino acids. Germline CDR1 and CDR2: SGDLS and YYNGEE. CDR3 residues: CASTGGGRDPYEQYF. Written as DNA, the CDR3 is TGTGCCAGCACCGGAGGGGGCAGGGACCCGTACGAGCAGTACTTC.

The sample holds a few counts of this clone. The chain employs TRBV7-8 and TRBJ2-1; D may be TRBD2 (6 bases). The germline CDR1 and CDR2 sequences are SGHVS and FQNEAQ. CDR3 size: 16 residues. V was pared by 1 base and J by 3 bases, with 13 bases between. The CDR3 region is CASSLVRVADYNEQFF. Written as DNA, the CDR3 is TGTGCCAGCAGCTTAGTAAGAGTAGCGGACTACAATGAGCAGTTCTTC. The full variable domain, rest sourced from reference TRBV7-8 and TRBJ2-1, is GAGVSQSPRYKVAKRGQDVALRCDPISGHVSLFWYQQALGQGPEFLTYFQNEAQLDKSGLPSDRFFAERPEGSVSTLKIQRTQQEDSAVYLCASSLVRVADYNEQFFGPGTRLTVL.

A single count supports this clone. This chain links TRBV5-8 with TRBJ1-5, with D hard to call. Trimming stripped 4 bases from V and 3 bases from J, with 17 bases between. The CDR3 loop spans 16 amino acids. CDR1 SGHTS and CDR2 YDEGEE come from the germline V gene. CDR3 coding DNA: TGTGCCAGCAGCGACTCGAAGGGCTTTTACAATCAGCCCCAGCATTTT. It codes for CASSDSKGFYNQPQHF.

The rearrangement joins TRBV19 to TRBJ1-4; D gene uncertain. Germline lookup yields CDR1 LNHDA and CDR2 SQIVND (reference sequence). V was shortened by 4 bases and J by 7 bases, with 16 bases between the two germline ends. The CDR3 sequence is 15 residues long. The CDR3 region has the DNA TGTGCCAGTAGTACTCGCCTAGGGCGGGGTGAAAAACTGTTTTTT. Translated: CASSTRLGRGEKLFF.

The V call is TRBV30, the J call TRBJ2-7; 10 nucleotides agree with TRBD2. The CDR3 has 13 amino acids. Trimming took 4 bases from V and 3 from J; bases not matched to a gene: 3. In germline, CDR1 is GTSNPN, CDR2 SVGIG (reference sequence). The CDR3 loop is CAWTPSGSYEQYF. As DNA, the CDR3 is TGTGCCTGGACCCCTAGCGGGAGCTACGAGCAGTACTTC.

In DNA, the CDR3 is TGTGCCAGCAGTCCGACTAGCATGGACAATGAGCAGTTCTTC. Translation: CASSPTSMDNEQFF. The chain has TRBV6-6 and TRBJ2-1, with 7 bases lining up with TRBD2. This CDR3 comprises 14 residues. The V gene's germline CDR1 is MNHNY and CDR2 SVGAGI (reference sequence). With V trimmed by 5 bases and J by 5 bases, 6 bases remained unmatched.

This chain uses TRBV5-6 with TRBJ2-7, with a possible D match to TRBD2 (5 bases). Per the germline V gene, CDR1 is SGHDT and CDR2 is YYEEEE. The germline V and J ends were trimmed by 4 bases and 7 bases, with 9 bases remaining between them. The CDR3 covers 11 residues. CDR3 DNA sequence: TGTGCCAGCAGCCGGGGTTGGGAGCAGTACTTC. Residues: CASSRGWEQYF.

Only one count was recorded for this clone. CDR3 nucleotide sequence: TGCGCCAGCAGCGCCGGGGAGGGCAGCTATAGCACAGATACGCAGTATTTT. Protein sequence: CASSAGEGSYSTDTQYF. The V call is TRBV4-1, the J call TRBJ2-3; 7 positions agree with TRBD2. V shed 5 bases, J shed 0 bases, and the junction held 11 bases outside the gene matches. Germline V gives CDR1 MGHRA, CDR2 YSYEKL. The CDR3 loop spans 17 amino acids.

The DNA for the CDR3 is TGTGCCAGTAGTCCCCCGGGACAGGGAGGGACCCAGTACTTC. Its protein product is CASSPPGQGGTQYF. The chain recombines TRBV19 with TRBJ2-5, with TRBD1 identical over 9 bases. V was clipped by 5 bases and J by 7 bases; unmatched bases: 8. This CDR3 spans 14 amino acids. The germline V gene encodes CDR1 LNHDA and CDR2 SQIVND (reference sequence).